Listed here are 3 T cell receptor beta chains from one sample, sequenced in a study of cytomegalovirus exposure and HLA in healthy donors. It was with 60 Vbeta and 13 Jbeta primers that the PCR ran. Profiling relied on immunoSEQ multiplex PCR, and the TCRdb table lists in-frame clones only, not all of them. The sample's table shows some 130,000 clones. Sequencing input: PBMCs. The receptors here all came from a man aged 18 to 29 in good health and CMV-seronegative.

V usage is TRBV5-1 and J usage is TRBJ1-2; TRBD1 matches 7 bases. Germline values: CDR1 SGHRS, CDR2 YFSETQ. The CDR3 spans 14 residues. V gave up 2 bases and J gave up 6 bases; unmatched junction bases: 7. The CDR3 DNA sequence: TGCGCCAGCAGCTTACAGGGGACTTCGGATGGCTACACCTTC. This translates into CASSLQGTSDGYTF.

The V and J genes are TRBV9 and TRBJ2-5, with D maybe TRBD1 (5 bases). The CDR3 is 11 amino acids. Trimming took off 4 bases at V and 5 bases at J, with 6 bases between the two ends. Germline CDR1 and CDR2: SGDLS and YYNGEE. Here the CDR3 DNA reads TGTGCCAGCAGCTCAGGGGAGACCCAGTACTTC. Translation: CASSSGETQYF.

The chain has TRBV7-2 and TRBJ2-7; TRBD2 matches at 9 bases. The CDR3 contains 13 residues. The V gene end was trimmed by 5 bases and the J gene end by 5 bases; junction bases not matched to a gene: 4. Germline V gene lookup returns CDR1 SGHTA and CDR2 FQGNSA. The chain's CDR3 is CASSPGTSNEQYF. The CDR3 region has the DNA TGTGCCAGCAGCCCCGGGACTAGCAACGAGCAGTACTTC.